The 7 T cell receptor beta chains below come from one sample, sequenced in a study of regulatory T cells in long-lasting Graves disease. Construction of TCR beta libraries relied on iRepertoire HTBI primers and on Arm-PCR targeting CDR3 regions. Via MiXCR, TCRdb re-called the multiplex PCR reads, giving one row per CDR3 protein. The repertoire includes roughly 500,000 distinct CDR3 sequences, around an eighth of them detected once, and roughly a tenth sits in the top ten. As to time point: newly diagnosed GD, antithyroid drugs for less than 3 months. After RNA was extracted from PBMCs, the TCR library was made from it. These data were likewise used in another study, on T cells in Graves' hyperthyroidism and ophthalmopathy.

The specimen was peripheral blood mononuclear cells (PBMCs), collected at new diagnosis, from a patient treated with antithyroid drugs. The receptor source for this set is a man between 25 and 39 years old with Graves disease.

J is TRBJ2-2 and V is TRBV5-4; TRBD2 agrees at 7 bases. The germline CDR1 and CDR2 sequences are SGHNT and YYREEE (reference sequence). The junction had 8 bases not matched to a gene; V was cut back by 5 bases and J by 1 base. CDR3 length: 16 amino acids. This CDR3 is CASRPSSGRNTGELFF. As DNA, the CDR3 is TGTGCCAGCAGACCGTCTAGCGGACGGAACACCGGGGAGCTGTTTTTT.

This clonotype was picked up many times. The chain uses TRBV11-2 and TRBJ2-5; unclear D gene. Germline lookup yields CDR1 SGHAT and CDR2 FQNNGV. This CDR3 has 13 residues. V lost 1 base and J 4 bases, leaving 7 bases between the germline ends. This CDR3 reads CASSLVTVETQYF. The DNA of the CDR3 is TGTGCCAGCAGCTTAGTTACCGTAGAGACCCAGTACTTC.

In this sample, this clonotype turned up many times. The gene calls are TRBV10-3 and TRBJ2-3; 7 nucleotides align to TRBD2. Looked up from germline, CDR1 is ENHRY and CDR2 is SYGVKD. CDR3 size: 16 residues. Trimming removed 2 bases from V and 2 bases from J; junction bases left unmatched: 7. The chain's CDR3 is CAISETKRDTTDTQYF. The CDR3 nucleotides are TGTGCCATCAGTGAGACCAAGCGGGATACCACAGATACGCAGTATTTT.

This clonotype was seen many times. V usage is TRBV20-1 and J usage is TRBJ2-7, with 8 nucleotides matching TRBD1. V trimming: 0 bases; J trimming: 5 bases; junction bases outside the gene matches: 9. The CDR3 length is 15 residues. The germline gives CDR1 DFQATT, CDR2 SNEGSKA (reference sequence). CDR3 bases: TGCAGTGCTAGAGATTATAACAGGGGGGCGGACGAGCAGTACTTC. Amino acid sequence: CSARDYNRGADEQYF.

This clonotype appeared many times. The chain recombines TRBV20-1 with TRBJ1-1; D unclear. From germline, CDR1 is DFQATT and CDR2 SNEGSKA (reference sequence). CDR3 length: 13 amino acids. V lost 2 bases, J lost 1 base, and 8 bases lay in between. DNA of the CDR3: TGCAGTGCTAGACGTCGACAGAACACTGAAGCTTTCTTT. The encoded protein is CSARRRQNTEAFF.

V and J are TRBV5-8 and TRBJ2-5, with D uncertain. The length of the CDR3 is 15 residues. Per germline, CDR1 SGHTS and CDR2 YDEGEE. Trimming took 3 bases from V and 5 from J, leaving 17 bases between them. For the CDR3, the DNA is TGTGCCAGCAGCTCCCGCAGGCAGTCACGGGAGACCCAGTACTTC. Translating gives CASSSRRQSRETQYF.

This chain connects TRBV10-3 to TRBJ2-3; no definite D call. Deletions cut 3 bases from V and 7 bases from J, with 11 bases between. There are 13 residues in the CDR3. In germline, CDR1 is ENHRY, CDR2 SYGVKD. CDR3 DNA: TGTGCCATCAGTGACCGTGATCTGAATACGCAGTATTTT. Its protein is CAISDRDLNTQYF.